The 7 T cell receptor beta chains presented below share a single source sample, sequenced in a study of a mutant IDH1 vaccine in newly diagnosed glioma. Time point noted: week 5, during vaccination. In every dose of vaccine, 300 ug of mutant IDH1 20-mer peptide was given alongside topical imiquimod. For these receptors, no antigen is known. Profiling relied on immunoSEQ multiplex PCR, and the TCRdb table lists in-frame clones only, not all of them. Of roughly 39,000 clones detected, approximately 85% appear once; the ten largest clones hold 1.5% to 2%. The sequencing used PBMCs, collected from a glioma patient whose treatment included an IDH1 peptide vaccine. These receptors originate from a middle-aged man with glioma.

V gene TRBV6-6 combines with J gene TRBJ2-7; D tentatively reads TRBD1 or TRBD2 (6 bases each). The CDR3 sequence is 14 residues long. The germline V gene has CDR1 MNHNY and CDR2 SVGAGI (reference sequence). Trimming pared 7 bases from V and 0 bases from J, leaving 13 bases between. The CDR3 region is CASTKGGSSYEQYF. The CDR3 DNA reads TGTGCCAGCACTAAGGGGGGCAGCTCCTACGAGCAGTACTTC.

Turning to this clone: Other DNA sequences in this sample translate to the same CDR3. V usage is TRBV2 and J usage is TRBJ2-7; tentative D call: TRBD1 (5 bases). In germline, CDR1 is SNHLY, CDR2 FYNNEI. The CDR3 runs 12 residues. The ends were cut back, 6 bases at V and 3 bases at J, with 9 bases in the middle. CDR3 region: CASSRDSYEQYF. In DNA, the CDR3 is TGTGCCAGCAGCCGTGACAGCTACGAGCAGTACTTC.

The CDR3 sequence is CASNPLSGGLTNTQYF. In nucleotides, the CDR3 is TGCGCCAGCAACCCACTCAGCGGGGGCCTCACGAATACGCAGTATTTT. This chain uses TRBV5-1 with TRBJ2-3; 8 bases agree with TRBD2. This CDR3 region has 16 residues. In germline, CDR1 is SGHRS, CDR2 YFSETQ. Trimming removed 6 bases from V and 7 bases from J; junction bases left unmatched: 16. Supplemented by reference TRBV5-1 and TRBJ2-3, the full variable domain reads KAGVTQTPRYLIKTRGQQVTLSCSPISGHRSVSWYQQTPGQGLQFLFEYFSETQRNKGNFPGRFSGRQFSNSRSEMNVSTLELGDSALYLCASNPLSGGLTNTQYFGPGTRLTVL.

This sequence joins TRBV5-1 and TRBJ2-7; D remains ambiguous. Trimming cost V 4 bases and J 1 base, with 3 bases left between them. The CDR3 runs 11 residues. Germline V gene data show CDR1 as SGHRS and CDR2 as YFSETQ. The CDR3 nucleotides read TGCGCCAGCAGCGCTTCCTACGAGCAGTACTTC. Its protein product is CASSASYEQYF.

Points on this clone: The sample carries other DNA sequences with the same CDR3. The chain is built from TRBV18 and TRBJ1-5, with D possibly TRBD1 on 6 matching bases. The V and J ends lost 6 bases and 4 bases respectively, with 16 bases between them. Germline V CDR1 and CDR2: KGHSH, LQKENI. This CDR3 contains 15 residues. CDR3 nucleotides: TGTGCCAGCTCCCCGTCAGGGGTCGGGAATCAGCCCCAGCATTTT. Amino acids: CASSPSGVGNQPQHF.

A remark on this clone: Relative to the germline gene, one junction end is altered; a read error may explain this. The gene calls are TRBV7-7 and TRBJ2-5; TRBD2 matches 9 bases. Germline V gene sequence: CDR1 SSHAT, CDR2 FNYEAQ (reference sequence). This CDR3 contains 14 residues. DNA of the CDR3: TGTGCTAGCAGCTTAGCGGGAGTCGGGGAGACCCAGTACTTC. This gives the protein CASSLAGVGETQYF.

The rearrangement links TRBV5-6 to TRBJ2-5; 10 bases are a match to TRBD1. The ends lost 3 bases at V and 5 bases at J; junction bases unmatched: 10. The CDR3 consists of 16 residues. Germline CDR1 is SGHDT and CDR2 is YYEEEE. CDR3 sequence reads: CASSSVTGGALETQYF. The CDR3 DNA sequence: TGTGCCAGCAGCTCGGTGACAGGGGGCGCGCTGGAGACCCAGTACTTC. Based on the CDR3 plus reference TRBV5-6 and TRBJ2-5, the full variable domain is DAGVTQSPTHLIKTRGQQVTLRCSPKSGHDTVSWYQQALGQGPQFIFQYYEEEERQRGNFPDRFSGHQFPNYSSELNVNALLLGDSALYLCASSSVTGGALETQYFGPGTRLLVL.